The text below deals with one T cell receptor (beta chain). One end of the junction does not line up with germline, which may come from a read error. This entry comes from a study of OX40 agonist ivuxolimab in advanced cancers. Looked up from germline, CDR1 is MDHEN and CDR2 is SYDVKM. The CDR3 spans 13 residues. The method was immunoSEQ multiplex PCR; TCRdb's version includes in-frame clones alone and lacks a portion of them. The data contain some 82,000 clones, 94% of them singletons. The clonotype comes from an adult with an advanced solid tumor such as melanoma, head and neck, liver or kidney cancer. V is TRBV28 and J is TRBJ1-4; the D gene is possibly TRBD1 (5 bases). The input for sequencing was CD4+ or CD8+ T cells sorted from blood, taken in a trial of the OX40 agonist ivuxolimab. The CDR3 bases are TGTGCCAGCAGTTTAACGGGCAGGGAAAGACTGTTTTTT. Amino acid sequence: CASSLTGRERLFF.